The T cell receptor beta chain under discussion was sequenced for a study of blood T cell repertoires in COVID-19. For the study at large: Sites across the United States, Italy and Spain contributed samples from acute and convalescent COVID-19. PBMCs, B-cell-depleted T cells, or T cells were the source of the cDNA or gDNA that made up the material.

In the study's own analysis: Nucleated cell number was recorded as an estimate derived from reference gene primer amplification. TCRdb's table, derived via immunoSEQ multiplex PCR, lists solely in-frame clones and lacks some. That table is the source of V, J and clone size, and D and trimming were worked out from the DNA. The table has about 75,000 clones, about nine tenths seen once. Material: peripheral blood. This receptor was taken from a human donor in a cohort sampled during active COVID-19.

The CDR3 protein is CASSPGTPTLNTEAFF. The CDR3 bases are TGTGCCAGCAGCCCCGGGACACCTACTCTGAACACTGAAGCTTTCTTT. This chain links TRBV5-4 with TRBJ1-1; weak D call: TRBD1 (6 bases). Trimming took 4 bases from V and 0 from J, leaving 16 bases between them. Per germline, CDR1 SGHNT and CDR2 YYREEE (reference sequence). This CDR3 comprises 16 residues.